This entry is about one T cell receptor beta chain. These data originate in a study of blood T cell repertoires in COVID-19. The wider study: COVID-19 samples from acute and convalescent phases originated in the United States, Italy and Spain. PBMCs, B-cell-depleted T cells, or T cells were the source of the cDNA or gDNA that made up the material.

Germline CDR1 and CDR2: LNHDA and SQIVND (reference sequence). V gave up 4 bases and J gave up 1 base; unmatched junction bases: 4. This CDR3 comprises 14 residues. In the authors' workflow: Reference gene primer amplification gave nucleated cell count estimates. Sequencing was performed with immunoSEQ multiplex PCR; in TCRdb, only in-frame clones are kept and a portion is missing. That table gives V, J and clone size, and the DNA gave D and trimming. Among roughly 120,000 clones listed, less than 85% were seen once. This clonotype was sampled from a man in his forties or fifties with acute or convalescent COVID-19. V usage is TRBV19 and J usage is TRBJ2-7; TRBD2 agrees at 7 bases. Sequenced sample: peripheral blood. This chain's CDR3 is CASSRTRTSYEQYF. CDR3 nucleotides: TGTGCCAGTAGTAGGACTAGAACATCCTACGAGCAGTACTTC.